This T cell receptor beta chain was documented in a study of metastatic and nonmetastatic thyroid tumors. Study information: A comparison of repertoires was made across blood and tumor or nodule tissue from malignant and benign thyroid patients.

Authors' analysis steps: A papillary thyroid cancer distant-metastasis classifier was built from CDR3 differences across clinicopathological groups. TCRdb reprocessed the PCR reads via MiXCR. None of the V and J calls come from the authors' own analysis; TCRdb made them. The data show about 90,000 clones, around 9.2% seen once. Germline V gene sequence: CDR1 KGHSH, CDR2 LQKENI. V shed 5 bases and J shed 4 bases, with 8 bases lying between them. This CDR3 comprises 13 residues. This clone was found many times. Its target is unknown. General observations from the study: A significant increase in TCR beta diversity was reportedly seen in malignant thyroid tumors relative to benign nodules, in blood and tumor.

Before thyroid surgery, none of the patients had received any treatment. Sequenced sample: blood. The clonotype originates from a female donor with papillary thyroid cancer or a benign thyroid nodule (not recorded which). Some clones in this sample may be carry-over from other donors' samples. The chain is built from TRBV18 and TRBJ1-4; weak D call: TRBD1 (6 bases). The CDR3 DNA reads TGTGCCAGCTCAGGACAGTTTAATGAAAAACTGTTTTTT. This gives the protein CASSGQFNEKLFF. The variable domain in full, with the rest retrieved from reference TRBV18 and TRBJ1-4, is NAGVMQNPRHLVRRRGQEARLRCSPMKGHSHVYWYRQLPEEGLKFMVYLQKENIIDESGMPKERFSAEFPKEGPSILRIQQVVRGDSAAYFCASSGQFNEKLFFGSGTQLSVL.